The T cell receptor (beta chain) under discussion was sequenced for a study of somatic mutations in T cells in chronic GVHD (TCRdb year 2020). For sorting, staining was done with anti-CD3, anti-CD4, anti-CD8 and a Vbeta20 antibody from the IOTest Beta Mark kit on a FACSAria III, reaching purity above 97%. Peripheral blood was collected in sodium heparin tubes and mononuclear cells were isolated by Ficoll-Paque PLUS density gradient centrifugation. CD4+ Vbeta20+, CD4+ Vbeta20-, and CD8+ T cell fractions were FACS-sorted before TCRbeta deep sequencing. Genomic DNA was isolated and then used for the TCRbeta deep sequencing. The immunoSEQ assay, provided as a commercial service, was used for both TCRbeta CDR3 sequencing and the initial data processing. The study's own analysis went as follows. IMGT was used to annotate V, D, J genes, while reads were demultiplexed, adapter and primer sequences were stripped out, and similar clones were merged through frequency-ratio clustering. In its TCRdb copy, this immuneACCESS table keeps in-frame sequences only and misses some clones. Where compared with another copy, unresolved V genes explain less than half of these, and the others have no known cause. V and J calls and clone size are those listed in that table; D and trimming were worked out from the DNA. This sample gives 13,000 or so clones in total; around 80% of them show up just once. The ten most abundant clones make up approximately 31% of the sample.

As regards this clone: Its antigen is still unknown. Base qualities are not at hand, and no much larger clone is one base apart.

The CDR3 has 12 amino acids, counting the end cysteine and phenylalanine. The kept DNA is CDR3 alone, 36 bases in frame from the first base. The junction shows trimming of 4 bases on V and 9 bases on J, plus 10 bases between the germline ends. The germline V gene gives CDR1 as SGHDN and CDR2 as FVKESK. The sample consisted of Vbeta20-negative CD4+ T cells from blood. Taken with the paper, the label for cell subset or site translates to: CD4+ T cells sorted as TCR Vbeta20 negative by flow cytometry. The chain couples TRBV14 to TRBJ2-1, with a weak D call of TRBD2 (5 bases match). This sequence originates from a male patient between 45 and 59 years old with chronic graft-versus-host disease. Donor T cells from the graft may be present among the T cells after a transplant. The CDR3 here reads CASSPLSGEQFF. The nucleotides are TGTGCCAGCAGCCCGCTAAGCGGTGAGCAGTTCTTC.